This T cell receptor (beta chain) was sequenced for a study of OX40 agonist ivuxolimab in advanced cancers. Study in general: Anti-PD-1, anti-PD-L1 or anti-CTLA-4 therapy given earlier was allowed, and 40% had some. Three patients showed partial responses: one hepatocellular carcinoma and two cutaneous melanoma cases.

Assay used: immunoSEQ multiplex PCR; TCRdb lists only in-frame clones, some missing. The top ten hold about 4.1% of the sample, which has some 65,000 clones, 85% seen once. Broader study findings: Expanded clones belonging to CD8+ T cells outnumbered, on average, those of CD4+. The work left the antigen specificity of expanded peripheral T cells undetermined.

Details on this clone: Its antigen remains unknown.

The CDR3 totals 14 residues. V shed 5 bases and J 8 bases; nucleotides not matched to a gene: 11. Germline CDR1 is SEHNR and CDR2 is FQNEAQ (reference sequence). The rearrangement uses TRBV7-9 and TRBJ1-2; 7 bases are shared with TRBD1. The TCR was taken from an adult with an advanced solid tumor such as melanoma, head and neck, liver or kidney cancer. The specimen was CD4+ or CD8+ T cells sorted from blood, collected in a trial of the OX40 agonist ivuxolimab. CDR3 region: CASSPKGQPRGYTF. For the CDR3, the DNA is TGTGCCAGCAGCCCGAAGGGACAGCCAAGGGGCTACACCTTC.